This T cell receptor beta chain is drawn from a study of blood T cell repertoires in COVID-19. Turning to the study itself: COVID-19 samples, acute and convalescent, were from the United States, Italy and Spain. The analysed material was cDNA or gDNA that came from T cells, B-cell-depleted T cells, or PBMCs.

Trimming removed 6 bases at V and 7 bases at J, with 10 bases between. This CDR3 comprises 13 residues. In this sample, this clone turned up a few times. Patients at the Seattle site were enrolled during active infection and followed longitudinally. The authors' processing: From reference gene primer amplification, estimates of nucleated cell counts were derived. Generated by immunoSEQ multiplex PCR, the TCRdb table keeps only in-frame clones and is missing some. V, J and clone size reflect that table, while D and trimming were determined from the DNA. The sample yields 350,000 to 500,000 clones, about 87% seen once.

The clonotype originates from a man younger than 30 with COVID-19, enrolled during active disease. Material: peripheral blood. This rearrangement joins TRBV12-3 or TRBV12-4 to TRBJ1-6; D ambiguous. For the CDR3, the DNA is TGTGCCAGCAGGCGACGGGAGAATTCACCCCTCCACTTT. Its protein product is CASRRRENSPLHF.